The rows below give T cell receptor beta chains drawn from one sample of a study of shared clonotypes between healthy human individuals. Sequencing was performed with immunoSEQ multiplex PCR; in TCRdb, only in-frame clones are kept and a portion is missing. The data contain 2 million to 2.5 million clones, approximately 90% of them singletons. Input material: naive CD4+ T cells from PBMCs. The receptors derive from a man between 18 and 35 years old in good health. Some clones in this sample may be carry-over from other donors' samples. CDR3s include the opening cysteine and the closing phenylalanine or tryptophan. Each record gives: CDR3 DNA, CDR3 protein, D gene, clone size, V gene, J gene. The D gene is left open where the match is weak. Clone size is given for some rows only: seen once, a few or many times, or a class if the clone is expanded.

CDR3 DNA: TGTGCCACCTACTCCGGGACAGGGACCTACGAGCAGTACTTC; CDR3 protein: CATYSGTGTYEQYF; D gene: TRBD1; clone size: NA; V gene: TRBV28; J gene: TRBJ2-7
CDR3 DNA: TGCGCCAGCAGCTTGGTCATACAAGGAGGAAACAATGAGCAGTTCTTC; CDR3 protein: CASSLVIQGGNNEQFF; D gene: NA; clone size: NA; V gene: TRBV5-1; J gene: TRBJ2-1
CDR3 DNA: TGTGCCAGCAGCCAACAGGAGGGGGCAGGGGGCTACACCTTC; CDR3 protein: CASSQQEGAGGYTF; D gene: TRBD1; clone size: NA; V gene: TRBV7-9; J gene: TRBJ1-2
CDR3 DNA: TGCGCCAGCAGCCAAGATAGGGCTAGCGGGGGTCTGTACAATGAGCAGTTCTTC; CDR3 protein: CASSQDRASGGLYNEQFF; D gene: TRBD2; clone size: NA; V gene: TRBV4-3; J gene: TRBJ2-1
CDR3 DNA: TGTGCCAGCAGTCGAGACCATCAGCCCCAGCATTTT; CDR3 protein: CASSRDHQPQHF; D gene: NA; clone size: few; V gene: TRBV28; J gene: TRBJ1-5
CDR3 DNA: TGTGCCAGCAGTCCGCAGCGATACGAGCAGTACTTC; CDR3 protein: CASSPQRYEQYF; D gene: NA; clone size: NA; V gene: TRBV25-1; J gene: TRBJ2-7
CDR3 DNA: TGTGCCAGCAGCCTAGGACTAGCGGGGACCTACGAGCAGTACTTC; CDR3 protein: CASSLGLAGTYEQYF; D gene: TRBD2; clone size: NA; V gene: TRBV7-2; J gene: TRBJ2-7
CDR3 DNA: TGTGCCAGCAGCACCACAGAGGGCGTGGGGTATGAAAAACTGTTTTTT; CDR3 protein: CASSTTEGVGYEKLFF; D gene: NA; clone size: NA; V gene: TRBV28; J gene: TRBJ1-4
CDR3 DNA: TGTGCCAGCAGTCCGGCACAGGGCTGGCAGCCCCAGCATTTT; CDR3 protein: CASSPAQGWQPQHF; D gene: NA; clone size: few; V gene: TRBV28; J gene: TRBJ1-5
CDR3 DNA: TGTGCCAGCAGCCTCGGAGGCGACACTGAAGCTTTCTTT; CDR3 protein: CASSLGGDTEAFF; D gene: NA; clone size: NA; V gene: TRBV11-1; J gene: TRBJ1-1
CDR3 DNA: TGTGCCAGCAGCTTGGGGATTTCAGCGCAGAACACTGAAGCTTTCTTT; CDR3 protein: CASSLGISAQNTEAFF; D gene: NA; clone size: NA; V gene: TRBV5-4; J gene: TRBJ1-1
CDR3 DNA: TGTGCCAGCAGCGTCAGACCCGGGACCCACACCGGGGAGCTGTTTTTT; CDR3 protein: CASSVRPGTHTGELFF; D gene: NA; clone size: NA; V gene: TRBV9; J gene: TRBJ2-2
CDR3 DNA: TGTGCCAGCAGTCGGGATGGCCTCAAACGGAATGGCTACACCTTC; CDR3 protein: CASSRDGLKRNGYTF; D gene: NA; clone size: NA; V gene: TRBV7-9; J gene: TRBJ1-2
CDR3 DNA: TGCGCCAGCAGCCAGAGGGGGAACGGGGGGGCTGATGCTGAAGCTTTCTTT; CDR3 protein: CASSQRGNGGADAEAFF; D gene: NA; clone size: NA; V gene: TRBV4-1; J gene: TRBJ1-1
CDR3 DNA: TGTGCCAGCGGGAGACAGGAGAACACTGAAGCTTTCTTT; CDR3 protein: CASGRQENTEAFF; D gene: NA; clone size: once; V gene: TRBV6-5; J gene: TRBJ1-1
CDR3 DNA: TGTGCCATCAGTGAGGGGACAGGGACAGGGTACACCATATATTTT; CDR3 protein: CAISEGTGTGYTIYF; D gene: TRBD1; clone size: NA; V gene: TRBV10-3; J gene: TRBJ1-3
CDR3 DNA: TGTGCCAGCATCCTTGATAACTATGGCTACACCTTC; CDR3 protein: CASILDNYGYTF; D gene: NA; clone size: NA; V gene: TRBV5-5; J gene: TRBJ1-2
CDR3 DNA: TGTGCCAGCAGCCCCGGGACTAGCGGGAGGGCCACCGGGGAGCTGTTTTTT; CDR3 protein: CASSPGTSGRATGELFF; D gene: TRBD2; clone size: few; V gene: TRBV7-3; J gene: TRBJ2-2
CDR3 DNA: TGTGCCACCAGCAGGCGGGCCGCATTAAGGCAGTACTTC; CDR3 protein: CATSRRAALRQYF; D gene: NA; clone size: NA; V gene: TRBV15; J gene: TRBJ2-7
CDR3 DNA: TGTGCCAGCAGTTACGGGGATAGCAATCAGCCCCAGCATTTT; CDR3 protein: CASSYGDSNQPQHF; D gene: NA; clone size: NA; V gene: TRBV6-5; J gene: TRBJ1-5
CDR3 DNA: TGCAGCGTTCTCGACGGCTATGGCTACACCTTC; CDR3 protein: CSVLDGYGYTF; D gene: NA; clone size: once; V gene: TRBV29-1; J gene: TRBJ1-2
CDR3 DNA: TGTGCCAGCGACCCGGACAGGTTTGGGGCCAAAAACATTCAGTACTTC; CDR3 protein: CASDPDRFGAKNIQYF; D gene: TRBD1; clone size: NA; V gene: TRBV7-9; J gene: TRBJ2-4
CDR3 DNA: TGTGCCTGGAGGGGGGCCGGCAGGTCCCCTGGGGCCAACGTCCTGACTTTC; CDR3 protein: CAWRGAGRSPGANVLTF; D gene: NA; clone size: NA; V gene: TRBV30; J gene: TRBJ2-6
CDR3 DNA: TGTGCCACCAGCCCCGGACAGACTACTAATGAAAAACTGTTTTTT; CDR3 protein: CATSPGQTTNEKLFF; D gene: NA; clone size: NA; V gene: TRBV15; J gene: TRBJ1-4
CDR3 DNA: TGTGCCAGCAGGACCTCTACTAGCGGGAGGGCCCTTACGCAGTATTTT; CDR3 protein: CASRTSTSGRALTQYF; D gene: TRBD2; clone size: NA; V gene: TRBV5-4; J gene: TRBJ2-3
CDR3 DNA: TGTGCGAACGCAGTTTATAGGGGCAACTGGGGTCAGCCCCAGCATTTT; CDR3 protein: CANAVYRGNWGQPQHF; D gene: NA; clone size: NA; V gene: TRBV27; J gene: TRBJ1-5
CDR3 DNA: TGTGCCAGCAGCAGACAGGGGCCCTCCTACGAGCAGTACTTC; CDR3 protein: CASSRQGPSYEQYF; D gene: TRBD1; clone size: once; V gene: TRBV7-3; J gene: TRBJ2-7
CDR3 DNA: TGCGCCAGCAGCCCAGAGGGAAGGACAGGGGGGAATGAGCAGTTCTTC; CDR3 protein: CASSPEGRTGGNEQFF; D gene: TRBD1; clone size: NA; V gene: TRBV5-1; J gene: TRBJ2-1
CDR3 DNA: TGTGCCAGCAGCTCTCAGGTGAACACTGAAGCTTTCTTT; CDR3 protein: CASSSQVNTEAFF; D gene: NA; clone size: few; V gene: TRBV7-9; J gene: TRBJ1-1
CDR3 DNA: TGTGCCAGCAGGTCTCAGGGACCCGGGGAGCTGTTTTTT; CDR3 protein: CASRSQGPGELFF; D gene: NA; clone size: NA; V gene: TRBV7-9; J gene: TRBJ2-2
CDR3 DNA: TGTGCCAGCAGCTTAGGAGCGGGAAGTACCTACGAGCAGTACTTC; CDR3 protein: CASSLGAGSTYEQYF; D gene: TRBD2; clone size: NA; V gene: TRBV11-2; J gene: TRBJ2-7
CDR3 DNA: TGTGCCAGCAGGTGGACAGGGGCCGGGGAGCTGTTTTTT; CDR3 protein: CASRWTGAGELFF; D gene: TRBD1; clone size: NA; V gene: TRBV7-2; J gene: TRBJ2-2
CDR3 DNA: TGTGCCAGCGGGAGCTCCTACGAGCAGTACTTC; CDR3 protein: CASGSSYEQYF; D gene: NA; clone size: NA; V gene: TRBV7-8; J gene: TRBJ2-7
CDR3 DNA: TGTGCCAGCAGTGGCGCCGGTCTCTCTGGGGCCAACGTCCTGACTTTC; CDR3 protein: CASSGAGLSGANVLTF; D gene: NA; clone size: NA; V gene: TRBV25-1; J gene: TRBJ2-6
CDR3 DNA: TGTGCCAGCAGCCCAAGCGGTCTCTACAATGAGCAGTTCTTC; CDR3 protein: CASSPSGLYNEQFF; D gene: NA; clone size: NA; V gene: TRBV9; J gene: TRBJ2-1
CDR3 DNA: TGTGCCAGCAGCCGGGTAGGACAGCGAAGGACCTACGAGCAGTACTTC; CDR3 protein: CASSRVGQRRTYEQYF; D gene: NA; clone size: NA; V gene: TRBV5-4; J gene: TRBJ2-7
CDR3 DNA: TGTGCCAGCTCACCACTGACCGGGACAGGGGACGAAAAACTGTTTTTT; CDR3 protein: CASSPLTGTGDEKLFF; D gene: TRBD1; clone size: NA; V gene: TRBV18; J gene: TRBJ1-4
CDR3 DNA: TGTGCCAGCAAGCCCCCGGGGCCAGCAGGCGAGCAGTACTTC; CDR3 protein: CASKPPGPAGEQYF; D gene: NA; clone size: NA; V gene: TRBV28; J gene: TRBJ2-7
CDR3 DNA: TGCGCCAGTTTTGTGGGCAGCGGTTTAAACACTGAAGCTTTCTTT; CDR3 protein: CASFVGSGLNTEAFF; D gene: NA; clone size: NA; V gene: TRBV5-1; J gene: TRBJ1-1
CDR3 DNA: TGTGCCAGCAGTCCCCTTTTTTCGGGGAACTTCTATGGCTACACCTTC; CDR3 protein: CASSPLFSGNFYGYTF; D gene: NA; clone size: NA; V gene: TRBV2; J gene: TRBJ1-2
CDR3 DNA: TGTGCCAGCAGTTCAACGTCCGGGACAGTTGAGACCCAGTACTTC; CDR3 protein: CASSSTSGTVETQYF; D gene: TRBD1; clone size: once; V gene: TRBV6-5; J gene: TRBJ2-5
CDR3 DNA: TGTGCCAGCAGTTACTTGGGTGGGGGCACAGATACGCAGTATTTT; CDR3 protein: CASSYLGGGTDTQYF; D gene: NA; clone size: NA; V gene: TRBV6-5; J gene: TRBJ2-3
CDR3 DNA: TGTGCCAGCAGTTTCGCGGGACAGGGGAGGGAGACCCAGTACTTC; CDR3 protein: CASSFAGQGRETQYF; D gene: TRBD1; clone size: NA; V gene: TRBV11-1; J gene: TRBJ2-5
CDR3 DNA: TGTGCCAGCAGGGTATCCCGATATGGGGGCTTTGGTCAGCCCCAGCATTTT; CDR3 protein: CASRVSRYGGFGQPQHF; D gene: NA; clone size: NA; V gene: TRBV28; J gene: TRBJ1-5
CDR3 DNA: TGTGCCAGCAGTACAGGGTTCGGTGAAAAACTGTTTTTT; CDR3 protein: CASSTGFGEKLFF; D gene: NA; clone size: NA; V gene: TRBV6-1; J gene: TRBJ1-4
CDR3 DNA: TGTGCCAGCAGCGGGGATAGCAATCAGCCCCAGCATTTT; CDR3 protein: CASSGDSNQPQHF; D gene: NA; clone size: few; V gene: TRBV9; J gene: TRBJ1-5
CDR3 DNA: TGTGCCAGCAGCGTAGGTATAGATACGCAGTATTTT; CDR3 protein: CASSVGIDTQYF; D gene: NA; clone size: NA; V gene: TRBV9; J gene: TRBJ2-3
CDR3 DNA: TGTGCCAGCAGCGGCAGGCCACAGGGCAACGAGCAGTACTTC; CDR3 protein: CASSGRPQGNEQYF; D gene: NA; clone size: NA; V gene: TRBV9; J gene: TRBJ2-7
CDR3 DNA: TGTGCCAGCAGTTCTCGACAGGGACCCTACGAGCAGTACTTC; CDR3 protein: CASSSRQGPYEQYF; D gene: TRBD1; clone size: NA; V gene: TRBV6-5; J gene: TRBJ2-7
CDR3 DNA: TGCGCCAGCAGCTTGAGGTACGGGAGCGGAGAGACCCAGTACTTC; CDR3 protein: CASSLRYGSGETQYF; D gene: NA; clone size: NA; V gene: TRBV5-1; J gene: TRBJ2-5
CDR3 DNA: TGTGCCAGCAGCTTGGCTCCTAGCGGGAGTAATGAGCAGTTCTTC; CDR3 protein: CASSLAPSGSNEQFF; D gene: TRBD2; clone size: NA; V gene: TRBV5-4; J gene: TRBJ2-1
CDR3 DNA: TGTGCCAGCAGTTACCCGGGAAGAACAGCACCCTACGAGCAGTACTTC; CDR3 protein: CASSYPGRTAPYEQYF; D gene: NA; clone size: NA; V gene: TRBV6-6; J gene: TRBJ2-7
CDR3 DNA: TGTGCCAGCAACCCAAACGTGGCCTTAGGCTCCACCGGGGAGCTGTTTTTT; CDR3 protein: CASNPNVALGSTGELFF; D gene: NA; clone size: NA; V gene: TRBV28; J gene: TRBJ2-2